This TCR beta chain was observed in a study of cytomegalovirus exposure and HLA in healthy donors listed by TCRdb under 2017. Regarding the research as a whole: In an earlier analysis of roughly 500 of the donors, 250 to 350 Gb of sequence data and approximately 100 million unique TCR beta sequences from roughly 190 million T cells were reported. Of the roughly 430 genotyped donors, over 70% fell in the genetic ancestry cluster associated with self-reported Caucasian donors. A later genetic analysis used genome-wide SNP genotypes for about 65% of the roughly 670 donors, treating that subset as a discovery cohort. Using immunosequencing, the study profiled T cell repertoires from fewer than 700 subjects and related those repertoires to cytomegalovirus serostatus. A separate validation cohort of about 110 different subjects was used in addition to the roughly 670-subject first cohort. Donor age, sex, ethnicity and CMV serostatus were compiled alongside the repertoire data. The study aimed to test whether signatures of past pathogen exposure could be identified by cataloging public T cell receptors. HLA typing covered class I and class II loci at four-digit resolution. Every repertoire in the discovery cohort had been generated on one and the same sequencing platform. Across some 400 genotyped donors of the cohort, an average of roughly 250,000 unique TCR beta nucleotide sequences per donor were sequenced, and roughly 17% of those sequences were non-productive. Roughly 300 gigabases of sequencing data and 91 million or so unique TCR sequences made up an early release that covered about 640 HLA-typed donors. Rather than drawing on any new phenotypic data, the later analysis identified candidate immune exposures from TCR beta sequences and the way those sequences occurred across donors. An earlier analysis of 587 of the donors used high-throughput TCR beta sequencing to judge whether each TCR beta V gene segment behaved as functional or pseudogenic. Several DR-DQ haplotypes were treated as single units for association and clustering because of strong linkage in the cohort. The number of typed donors differed by locus: about 620-630 for A, B, C, DRB1 and DQB1; approximately 520 for DQA1; approximately 600 for DPA1; and around 490 for DPB1. High-throughput TCR immunosequencing, statistical association of individual TCRs with disease status, and machine learning were combined to predict cytomegalovirus infection status. A later analysis re-analyzed previously published TCR beta repertoires from 666 donors and added high-resolution HLA genotyping to study TCR occurrence patterns.

The V end loses 5 bases and the J end loses 0 bases, and a stretch of 14 bases separates them. Inclusive of the bounding cysteine and phenylalanine, the CDR3 is 16 residues long. Here the CDR3 DNA is all that survives: 48 bases in frame from base 1. CDR1 and CDR2 are read off the germline V gene (reference sequence) as LNHDA and SQIVND. Library prep was done by the immunoSEQ multiplex PCR assay. For the multiplex PCR, a mixture combining 60 forward primers for TCR Vbeta segments and 13 reverse primers for TCR Jbeta segments was used. The CDR3 region of rearranged TCR beta genes was amplified from genomic DNA with a multiplex PCR assay. Amplified TCR beta libraries were sequenced as 87-base-pair reads on the Illumina HiSeq System. For the original study's pipeline: A later analysis tallied 75 million to 95 million unique TCR beta chains across the 600 to 700 repertoires, and about 12 million of those chains were shared by two or more donors. To remove PCR and sequencing errors, raw reads were error-corrected and collapsed into unique sequences using a nearest-neighbor algorithm that merged closely related sequences. V, D and J gene segments were assigned by aligning CDR3 sequences to IMGT reference sequences. For a sequence to be retained, a match of at least six nucleotides was required to both a V gene segment and a J gene segment. Rearrangements were called productive when the CDR3 lacked stop codons and stayed in frame with V and J; all others were non-productive. Following IMGT convention, CDR3 was defined as the stretch from the second conserved V-encoded cysteine to the conserved J-encoded phenylalanine. The earlier analysis of about 500 of the donors excluded sequences that lacked an unambiguous match to a single V gene segment. An earlier analysis of almost 600 of the donors classified V segments as functional when productive rearrangements were above 56.7% and as segregating when the standard deviation between donors was above 5%. A statistical classification framework was built to diagnose cytomegalovirus status from the catalog of TCR beta chain sequences. In a later analysis, V and J genes were assigned by comparing TCR nucleotide sequences against IMGT/GENE-DB human TR gene sequences. A later analysis assigned CDR3 sequences and most-parsimonious VDJ recombination scenarios with the TCRdist pipeline. In a later analysis, every TCR beta chain was defined by the combination of its CDR3 amino acid sequence and its V-gene family, and reads without a unique V-gene family were dropped. A later analysis removed over 500 highly shared, low-generation-probability nucleotide sequences to deal with suspected cross-contamination and a sequencing artifact. A later analysis calculated a clonal expansion index for each public chain from normalized within-repertoire ranks of inferred template counts. Generation probabilities in a later analysis came from a VDJ recombination model fitted to out-of-frame rearrangements, and those results were checked against IGoR. Hypergeometric tests were used in a later analysis to score TCR-TCR, TCR-HLA and TCR-CMV co-occurrence, with a repertoire-size bias correction applied to the TCR pairs. In a later analysis, false discovery rates were estimated by permuting HLA or CMV assignments 20 times. In a later analysis, co-occurring TCRs were grouped using DBSCAN, and TCRdist sequence similarity was added for clustering within HLA-allele-positive subsets. Repertoires with fewer than 30,000 or more than 120,000 public chains were left out of co-occurrence clustering, as were about 5 repertoires with anomalous nucleotide sharing. What TCRdb holds here is the immuneACCESS table cut down to in-frame rearrangements. Part of the clones is not present; checked against another copy, under half of the missing clones reflect an unresolved V gene, and the others are unexplained. That table is the source of V, J and clone size, and D and trimming were worked out from the DNA. The sample yields approximately 110,000 clones; approximately 80% were counted once. Around 4% of the sample is in the top ten clones.

Summary of the overall study and its limitations: Correlated functional status among segregating V segments might reflect linkage disequilibrium, but an unknown experimental factor could not be ruled out. The classifier was reported to diagnose cytomegalovirus status with high specificity and sensitivity in both the original cohort and the validation cohort. According to a later analysis, parvovirus B19, influenza, CMV and Epstein-Barr virus appeared linked to several top co-occurrence clusters. A later analysis associated approximately 17,000 TCR beta sequences with specific HLA alleles at a false discovery rate of 0.05. In a later genetic analysis, a missense DCLRE1C variant was associated with V-gene and J-gene trimming of TCR beta chains, and the association was replicated in an independent cohort. Some IMGT-functional V segments, including TRBV6-2 and TRBV6-3, could not be distinguished by the 87-base-pair reads and were therefore excluded. An earlier analysis of around 500 of the donors showed that most TCR beta V segments appeared in productive rearrangements either about 87% or about 30% of the time, which broadly matched IMGT annotations. The earlier analysis of 450 to 700 of the donors excluded 15 to 20 rarely observed V segments, including chromosome 9 orphons, because counts were too low. In a later analysis, the rate of TCR association differed among HLA loci, with DRB1 alleles having the most associated TCRs and HLA-C alleles having the fewest. When HLA alleles, especially DR and DQ, strongly co-occurred, TCR associations were difficult to assign to individual alleles. While some public TCRs were present in many individuals, most TCR sequences turned up only very rarely across donors. Roughly uniform sequencing depth across donors was assumed in presence/absence analyses, although this assumption may not hold. Because HLA typing was unavailable for some donors at each locus, only the typed subset was used in association tests. Only TCR beta chains were sequenced in this cohort, and the absence of alpha or paired-chain data limited detectable features. The sequencing pipeline was judged likely to have produced a cluster of highly shared sequence variants as a technical artifact. In a later analysis, HLA-associated TCR beta chains showed more clonal expansion and lower generation probabilities than non-associated chains that were equally common. A later genetic analysis reported fewer N-insertions in productive TCRs among donors in an Asian-associated ancestry cluster than the approximately 700-donor mean. Three of the identified cytomegalovirus-associated TCR beta chains were confirmed in vitro to be specific for cytomegalovirus antigens. The authors suggested that the approach could potentially be generalized to other disease states and immunological phenotypes. The study gave a list of around 170 TCR beta chains associated with cytomegalovirus. For the cohort, immune exposure information was limited to CMV serostatus. A later analysis found that most CMV-associated TCR beta chains appeared HLA-restricted, with HLA associations seemingly driven largely by CMV exposure. A further reported finding was that TCR beta sequences accurately predicted the HLA-A and HLA-B alleles for most subjects in the first cohort.

This clone was seen once. Its binding antigen is unknown. No base quality values were provided; no much bigger clone lies one nucleotide off. In total, 600 or so healthy bone marrow donors made up the cohort. At the time of sampling, every cohort member was nominally healthy, though immune exposures that went unrecorded were likely present. The donor was CMV seronegative and was included in the group of approximately 350 seronegative cohort members. Every donor gave a peripheral blood sample, and the peripheral blood mononuclear cells from that sample were used for TCR beta sequencing. The Qiagen DNeasy Blood Extraction Kit was used to extract genomic DNA from the blood cell samples.

The chain couples TRBV19 to TRBJ1-3; the D gene assignment is ambiguous. The sequence was obtained from a man between 40 and 49 years old in good health and CMV-seronegative. The sample was PBMCs. Here is the DNA: TGTGCCAGTAGTCTATCTGGCGGGCTCTCTGGAAACACCATATATTTT. Its amino acids are CASSLSGGLSGNTIYF.